A selection of T cell receptor beta chains follows, all from one sample in a study of T cells in localized non-small cell lung cancer. TCRdb's copy holds only in-frame clones and misses some; the assay was immunoSEQ multiplex PCR. The table records 90,000 to 95,000 clones, roughly 88% of them present only once. The sample here was PBMCs, taken before any cancer treatment. Every receptor here comes from a woman between 35 and 75 years old with stage II squamous cell lung carcinoma. Both conserved end residues are trimmed from each CDR3. Fields, in order: J gene, V gene, CDR3 protein.

>TRBJ1-6|TRBV2
ASGDGEILPSPLH
>TRBJ1-1|TRBV2
ASSQGQGSRTEAF
>TRBJ1-1|TRBV5-1
ASRFNQVTGEAF
>TRBJ2-5|TRBV5-4
ASSRGGQETQY
>TRBJ1-1|TRBV28
ASYPTGRMFTEAF
>TRBJ2-5|TRBV27
ASSPKPGHLGETQY
>TRBJ2-2|TRBV5-1
ASSRDSVNTGELF
>TRBJ1-1|TRBV6-5
ASSRTTQNTEAF
>NA|TRBV2
ASSDGEGGTYEQY
>TRBJ1-1|TRBV5-1
ASSQEGFTEAF
>TRBJ1-5|TRBV19
ASKDRGHQPQH
>TRBJ2-5|TRBV19
ASSMGQVGETQY
>TRBJ1-2|TRBV4-1
ASSQTPGQNYGYT
>TRBJ1-2|TRBV4-2
ASSQRQANYGYT
>TRBJ2-1|TRBV29-1
SVEDLMGGNEQF
>TRBJ1-2|TRBV5-5
ASSLEAGTSYT
>TRBJ1-6|TRBV5-1
ASSRAGLSYNSPLH
>TRBJ1-2|TRBV2
ASTLRGGYGYT
>TRBJ2-1|TRBV19
ASSYKGRNEQF
>TRBJ1-2|TRBV2
ASSGDSNYGYT
>TRBJ1-1|TRBV20-1
SAGMTAF
>TRBJ1-1|TRBV5-1
ASSPMWGTGGAEAF
>TRBJ2-7|TRBV6-5
ASSLAGGLFYEQY
>TRBJ2-6|TRBV2
ASSPPRAGANVLT
>TRBJ2-3|TRBV4-2
ASTYRVEGGTDTQY
>TRBJ1-5|TRBV28
ATDPPGAGGRQPQH
>TRBJ1-1|TRBV7-8
ASSYRENTEAF
>TRBJ2-7|TRBV2
ASPGLAGSYEQY
>TRBJ1-1|TRBV7-9
ASSLGGAPGKAF
>TRBJ2-5|TRBV28
ASSFTGETQY
>TRBJ2-7|TRBV15
ATSRRGFYEQY
>TRBJ1-5|TRBV6-1
ASILEGTLHQPQH
>TRBJ2-1|TRBV5-6
ASSLGGGSGSYNEQF
>TRBJ1-4|TRBV18
ASSPDRATNEKLF
>TRBJ2-3|TRBV7-6
ASSLFGGFTDTQY
>TRBJ2-2|TRBV2
ASSETAGVVTGELF
>TRBJ1-2|TRBV29-1
SVGRTGGYGYT
>TRBJ1-1|TRBV13
ASTNRPVNTEAF
>TRBJ1-1|TRBV6-6
ASSYGDRGMNTEAF
>TRBJ1-1|TRBV7-6
ASSLSQNTEAF
>TRBJ1-1|TRBV2
ASSEAGTEAF
>TRBJ2-1|TRBV6-6
ASSRQASSYNEQF
>TRBJ2-7|TRBV6-1
ASRADRSPLEQY